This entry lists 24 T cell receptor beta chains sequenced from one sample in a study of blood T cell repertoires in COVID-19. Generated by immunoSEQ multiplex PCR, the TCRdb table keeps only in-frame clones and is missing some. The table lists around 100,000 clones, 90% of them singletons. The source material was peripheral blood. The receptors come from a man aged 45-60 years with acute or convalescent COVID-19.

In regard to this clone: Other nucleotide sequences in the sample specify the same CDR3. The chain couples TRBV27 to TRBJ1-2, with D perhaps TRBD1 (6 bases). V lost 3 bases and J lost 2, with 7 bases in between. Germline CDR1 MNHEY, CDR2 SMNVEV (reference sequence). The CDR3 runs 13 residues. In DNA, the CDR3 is TGTGCCAGCAGTTTTAGGGGGAACTATGGCTACACCTTC. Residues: CASSFRGNYGYTF.

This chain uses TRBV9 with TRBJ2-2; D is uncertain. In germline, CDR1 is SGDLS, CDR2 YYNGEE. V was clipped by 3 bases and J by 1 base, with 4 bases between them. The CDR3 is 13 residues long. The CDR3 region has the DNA TGTGCCAGCAGCGGCGAGAACACCGGGGAGCTGTTTTTT. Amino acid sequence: CASSGENTGELFF. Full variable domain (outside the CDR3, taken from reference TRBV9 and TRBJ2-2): DSGVTQTPKHLITATGQRVTLRCSPRSGDLSVYWYQQSLDQGLQFLIQYYNGEERAKGNILERFSAQQFPDLHSELNLSSLELGDSALYFCASSGENTGELFFGEGSRLTVL.

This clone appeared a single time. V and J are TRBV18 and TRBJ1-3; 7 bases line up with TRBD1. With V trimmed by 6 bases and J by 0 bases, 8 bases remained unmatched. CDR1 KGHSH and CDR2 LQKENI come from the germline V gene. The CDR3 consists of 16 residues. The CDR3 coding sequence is TGTGCCAGCTCTGCCTCGGGACAGTCCTCTGGAAACACCATATATTTT. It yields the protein CASSASGQSSGNTIYF.

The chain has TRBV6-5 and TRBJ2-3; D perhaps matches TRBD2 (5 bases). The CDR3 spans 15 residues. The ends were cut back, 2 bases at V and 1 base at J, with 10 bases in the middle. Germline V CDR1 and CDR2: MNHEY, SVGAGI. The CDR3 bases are TGTGCCAGCAGTTACCGAGCGGACCGCACAGATACGCAGTATTTT. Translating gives CASSYRADRTDTQYF.

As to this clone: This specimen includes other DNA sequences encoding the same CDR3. The chain's CDR3 is CASSPGRSNQPQHF. CDR3 nucleotide sequence: TGTGCCAGCTCACCGGGGAGAAGCAATCAGCCCCAGCATTTT. The chain carries TRBV18 and TRBJ1-5; no reliable D call. CDR3 length: 14 residues. Between the trimmed V and J ends, which lost 3 bases and 1 base, there was a span of 7 bases. Looked up from germline, CDR1 is KGHSH and CDR2 is LQKENI.

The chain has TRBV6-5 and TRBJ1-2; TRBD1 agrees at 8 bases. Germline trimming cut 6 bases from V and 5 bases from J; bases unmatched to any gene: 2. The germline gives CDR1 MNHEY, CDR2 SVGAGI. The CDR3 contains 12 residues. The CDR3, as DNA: TGTGCCAGCAGAACAGGGGGTTATGGCTACACCTTC. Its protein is CASRTGGYGYTF.

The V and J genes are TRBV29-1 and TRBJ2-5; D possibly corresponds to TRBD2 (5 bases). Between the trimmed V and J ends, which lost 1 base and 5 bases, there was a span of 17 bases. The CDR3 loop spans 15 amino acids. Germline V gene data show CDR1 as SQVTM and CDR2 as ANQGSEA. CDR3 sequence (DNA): TGCAGCGTTGAAGTCGGGAATAGACTGGCGGAGACCCAGTACTTC. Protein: CSVEVGNRLAETQYF.

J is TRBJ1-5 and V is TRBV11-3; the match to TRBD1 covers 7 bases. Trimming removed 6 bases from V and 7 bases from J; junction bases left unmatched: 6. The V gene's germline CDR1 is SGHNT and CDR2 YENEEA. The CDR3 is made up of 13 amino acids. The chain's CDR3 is CASSYRGGQPQHF. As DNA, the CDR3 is TGTGCCAGCAGTTACAGGGGAGGCCAGCCCCAGCATTTT.

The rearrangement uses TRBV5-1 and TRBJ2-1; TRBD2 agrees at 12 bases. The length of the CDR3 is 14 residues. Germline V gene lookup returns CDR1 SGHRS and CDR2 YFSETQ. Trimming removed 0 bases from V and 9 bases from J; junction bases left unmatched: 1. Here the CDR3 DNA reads TGCGCCAGCAGCTTGGGACTAGCGGGAGCTGAGCAGTTCTTC. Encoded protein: CASSLGLAGAEQFF.

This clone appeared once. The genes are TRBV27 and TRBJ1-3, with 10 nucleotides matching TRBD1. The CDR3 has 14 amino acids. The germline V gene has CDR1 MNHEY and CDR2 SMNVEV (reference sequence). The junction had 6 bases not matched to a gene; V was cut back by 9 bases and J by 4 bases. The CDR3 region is CASGQGGFGNTIYF. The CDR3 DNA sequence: TGTGCCAGTGGACAGGGGGGGTTCGGAAACACCATATATTTT.

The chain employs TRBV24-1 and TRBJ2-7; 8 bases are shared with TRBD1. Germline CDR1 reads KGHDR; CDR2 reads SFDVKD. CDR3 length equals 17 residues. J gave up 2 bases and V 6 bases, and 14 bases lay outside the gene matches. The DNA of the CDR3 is TGTGCCACCAGTCCAGGGCAGGGGGCGCAAAGGGCCTACGAGCAGTACTTC. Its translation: CATSPGQGAQRAYEQYF.

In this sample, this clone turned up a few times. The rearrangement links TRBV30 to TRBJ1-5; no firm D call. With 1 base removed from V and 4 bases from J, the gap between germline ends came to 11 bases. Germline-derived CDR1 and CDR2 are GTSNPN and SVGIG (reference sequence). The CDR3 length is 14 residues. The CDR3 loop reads CAWSALRGNQPQHF. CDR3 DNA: TGTGCCTGGAGTGCCTTACGAGGGAATCAGCCCCAGCATTTT.

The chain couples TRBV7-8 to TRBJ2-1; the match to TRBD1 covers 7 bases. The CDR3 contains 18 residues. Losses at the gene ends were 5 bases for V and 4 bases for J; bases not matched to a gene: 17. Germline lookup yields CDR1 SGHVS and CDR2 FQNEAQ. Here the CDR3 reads CASSLLLQQGIGYNEQFF. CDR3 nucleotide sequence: TGTGCCAGCAGCCTCCTCCTCCAACAGGGGATAGGGTACAATGAGCAGTTCTTC.

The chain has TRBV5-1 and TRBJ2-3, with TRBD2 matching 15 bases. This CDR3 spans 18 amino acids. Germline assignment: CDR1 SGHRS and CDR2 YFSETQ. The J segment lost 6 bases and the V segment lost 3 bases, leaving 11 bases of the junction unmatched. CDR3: CASSYPRGTSGRQDTQYF. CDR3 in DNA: TGCGCCAGCAGCTACCCACGCGGGACTAGCGGGAGGCAGGATACGCAGTATTTT.

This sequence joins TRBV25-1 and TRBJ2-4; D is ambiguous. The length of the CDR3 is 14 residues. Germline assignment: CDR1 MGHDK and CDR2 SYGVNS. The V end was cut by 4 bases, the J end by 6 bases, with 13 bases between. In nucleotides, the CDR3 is TGTGCCAGCAGTGGCCTAGGAGTGGCAAACATTCAGTACTTC. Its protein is CASSGLGVANIQYF. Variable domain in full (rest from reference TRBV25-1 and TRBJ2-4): EADIYQTPRYLVIGTGKKITLECSQTMGHDKMYWYQQDPGMELHLIHYSYGVNSTEKGDLSSESTVSRIRTEHFPLTLESARPSHTSQYLCASSGLGVANIQYFGAGTRLSVL.

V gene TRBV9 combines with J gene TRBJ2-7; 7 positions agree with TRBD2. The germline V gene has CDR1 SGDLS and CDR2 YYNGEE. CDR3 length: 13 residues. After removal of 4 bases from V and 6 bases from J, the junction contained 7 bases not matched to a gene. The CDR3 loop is CASSFGGSSEQYF. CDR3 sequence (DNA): TGTGCCAGCAGCTTTGGCGGGAGTTCCGAGCAGTACTTC. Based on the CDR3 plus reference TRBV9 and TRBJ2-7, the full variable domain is DSGVTQTPKHLITATGQRVTLRCSPRSGDLSVYWYQQSLDQGLQFLIQYYNGEERAKGNILERFSAQQFPDLHSELNLSSLELGDSALYFCASSFGGSSEQYFGPGTRLTVT.

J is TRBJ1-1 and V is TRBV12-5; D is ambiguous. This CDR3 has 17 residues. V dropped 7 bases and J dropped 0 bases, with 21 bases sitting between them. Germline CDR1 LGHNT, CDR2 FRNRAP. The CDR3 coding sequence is TGTGCTAGTGCCCTTTCCCGCGGCGGGATAATGAACACTGAAGCTTTCTTT. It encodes CASALSRGGIMNTEAFF.

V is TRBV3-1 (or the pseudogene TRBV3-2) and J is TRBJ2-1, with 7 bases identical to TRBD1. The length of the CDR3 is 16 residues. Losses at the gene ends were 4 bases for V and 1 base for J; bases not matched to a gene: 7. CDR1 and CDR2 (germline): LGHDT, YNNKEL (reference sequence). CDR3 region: CASSLTGVRSYNEQFF. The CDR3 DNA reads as TGTGCCAGCAGCCTCACAGGGGTTAGGTCCTACAATGAGCAGTTCTTC.

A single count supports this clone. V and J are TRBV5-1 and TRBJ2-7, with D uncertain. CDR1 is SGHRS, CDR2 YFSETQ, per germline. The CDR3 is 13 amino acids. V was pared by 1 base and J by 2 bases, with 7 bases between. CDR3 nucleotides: TGCGCCAGCAGCTTGACAGTCACCTACGAGCAGTACTTC. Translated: CASSLTVTYEQYF.

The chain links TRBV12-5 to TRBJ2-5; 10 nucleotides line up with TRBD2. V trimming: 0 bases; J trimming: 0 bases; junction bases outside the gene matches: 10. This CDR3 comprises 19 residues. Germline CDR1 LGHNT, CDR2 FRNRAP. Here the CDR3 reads CASGLVLGVGLAYQETQYF. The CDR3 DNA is TGTGCTAGTGGTTTGGTACTGGGGGTGGGACTAGCGTACCAAGAGACCCAGTACTTC.

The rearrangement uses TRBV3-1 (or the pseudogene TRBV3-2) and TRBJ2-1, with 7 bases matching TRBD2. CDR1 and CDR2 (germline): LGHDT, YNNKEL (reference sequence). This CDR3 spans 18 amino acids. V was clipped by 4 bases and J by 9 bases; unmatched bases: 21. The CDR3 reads CASSPQGLHGRPLSEQFF. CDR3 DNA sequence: TGTGCCAGCAGCCCCCAAGGATTGCACGGGAGGCCCCTAAGTGAGCAGTTCTTC.

This CDR3 is CASFRGTANTGELFF. CDR3 nucleotides: TGTGCCAGCTTTAGGGGGACAGCGAACACCGGGGAGCTGTTTTTT. This chain joins TRBV2 and TRBJ2-2, with TRBD1 matching over 7 bases. The germline V gene has CDR1 SNHLY and CDR2 FYNNEI. The J segment lost 0 bases and the V segment lost 8 bases, leaving 6 bases of the junction unmatched. This CDR3 region has 15 residues. The variable domain in full, completed from reference TRBV2 and TRBJ2-2, reads EPEVTQTPSHQVTQMGQEVILRCVPISNHLYFYWYRQILGQKVEFLVSFYNNEISEKSEIFDDQFSVERPDGSNFTLKIRSTKLEDSAMYFCASFRGTANTGELFFGEGSRLTVL.

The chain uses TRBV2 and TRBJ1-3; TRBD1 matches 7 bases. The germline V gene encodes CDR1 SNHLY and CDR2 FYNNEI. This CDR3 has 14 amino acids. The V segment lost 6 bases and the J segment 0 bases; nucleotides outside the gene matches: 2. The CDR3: CASRDRVSGNTIYF. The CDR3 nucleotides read TGTGCCAGCAGAGACAGGGTCTCTGGAAACACCATATATTTT.

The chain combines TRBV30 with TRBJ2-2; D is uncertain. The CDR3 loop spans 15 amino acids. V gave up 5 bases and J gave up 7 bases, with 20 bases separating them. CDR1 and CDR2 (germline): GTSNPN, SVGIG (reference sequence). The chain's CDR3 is CAWELGLVSVGELFF. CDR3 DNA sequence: TGTGCCTGGGAGCTAGGCCTCGTTTCAGTCGGGGAGCTGTTTTTT.